Below, one T cell receptor beta chain is given with its context. The table came from immunoSEQ multiplex PCR; TCRdb's copy has only in-frame clones and leaves some out. The sample lists over 45,000 clones, roughly 80% occurring once. This entry comes from a study of T cell responses to AZD1222 COVID-19 vaccine. Per the germline V gene, CDR1 is KGHDR and CDR2 is SFDVKD. The CDR3 is made up of 15 amino acids. V trimming: 3 bases; J trimming: 6 bases; junction bases outside the gene matches: 5. V and J are TRBV24-1 and TRBJ2-1; 9 positions agree with TRBD2. This sample comprised peripheral blood, obtained on day 0 of AZD1222 vaccination. The source is an adult in good health. CDR3 in DNA: TGTGCCACCAGTGATCGTAGCGGGAGAATCAATGAGCAGTTCTTC. Protein sequence: CATSDRSGRINEQFF.